This T cell receptor delta chain was captured by sequencing in a study of Vδ1+ human thymocytes. Study findings and constraints: Around 20% of thymic delta-chain sequences were Vdelta2, with few Vdelta3, unlike blood Vdelta1+ controls. Thymic TRG and TRD repertoires appeared highly polyclonal, with Gaussian CDR3 length distributions.

Extracted RNA was reverse transcribed into cDNA. The CDR3 regions were amplified by multiplex PCR from V-gene primers to a constant-region primer. TCRdb called clones anew from the multiplex PCR reads with CATT. The table includes roughly 76,000 delta-chain clones, around 32% detected once. This clone turned up a few times. Its matching antigen is unknown. The sorted cells were CD3+ Vdelta1+ Vdelta2- thymocytes from alphabeta-depleted thymus. The CDR3 is 17 amino acids. The ends were cut back, 1 base at V and 4 bases at J, with 19 bases in the middle. The germline gives CDR1 TSWWSYY, CDR2 QGS. This TCR came from a boy younger than two who had congenital heart surgery. V gene TRDV1 combines with J gene TRDJ1, with unresolved D. Sample: Vdelta1+ gamma-delta thymocytes from the thymus. The subset: FACS-sorted CD3+ TCRalphabeta- TCRVdelta1+ TCRVdelta2- thymocytes. The CDR3 coding sequence is TGTGCTCTTGGGGAACGTTTCCCCGCCCTTTACTTCGATAAACTCATCTTT. Amino acids: CALGERFPALYFDKLIF.